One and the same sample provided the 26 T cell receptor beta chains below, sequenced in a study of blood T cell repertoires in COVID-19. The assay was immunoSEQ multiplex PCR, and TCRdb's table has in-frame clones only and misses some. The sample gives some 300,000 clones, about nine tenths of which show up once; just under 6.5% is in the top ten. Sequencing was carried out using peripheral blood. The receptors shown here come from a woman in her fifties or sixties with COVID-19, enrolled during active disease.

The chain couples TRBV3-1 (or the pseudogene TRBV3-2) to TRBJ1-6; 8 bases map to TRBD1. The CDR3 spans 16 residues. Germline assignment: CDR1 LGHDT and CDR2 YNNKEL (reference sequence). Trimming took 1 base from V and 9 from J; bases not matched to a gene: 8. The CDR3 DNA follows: TGTGCCAGCAGCCAAGGGGGTACAGGGGGTATTTCACCCCTCCACTTT. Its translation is CASSQGGTGGISPLHF.

The CDR3 region has the DNA TGTGCCAGCAGTTACTCGTACTTGCGCACAGATACGCAGTATTTT. It specifies CASSYSYLRTDTQYF. This chain links TRBV6-6 with TRBJ2-3; D uncertain. Trimming removed 0 bases from V and 1 base from J, with 8 bases in between. This CDR3 region has 15 residues. CDR1 MNHNY and CDR2 SVGAGI come from the germline V gene (reference sequence).

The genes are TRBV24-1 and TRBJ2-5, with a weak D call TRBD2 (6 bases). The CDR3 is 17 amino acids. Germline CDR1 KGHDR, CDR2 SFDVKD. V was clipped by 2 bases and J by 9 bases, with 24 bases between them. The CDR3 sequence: CATSDSFTRDSLKPQYF. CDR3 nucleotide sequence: TGTGCCACCAGTGATTCATTCACGAGGGACTCACTGAAGCCCCAGTACTTC.

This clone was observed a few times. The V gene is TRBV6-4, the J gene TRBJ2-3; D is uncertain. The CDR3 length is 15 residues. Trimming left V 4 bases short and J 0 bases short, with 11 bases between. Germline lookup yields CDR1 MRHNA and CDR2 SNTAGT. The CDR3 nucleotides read TGTGCCAGCAGTGCCTCACATGCCAGCACAGATACGCAGTATTTT. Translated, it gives CASSASHASTDTQYF.

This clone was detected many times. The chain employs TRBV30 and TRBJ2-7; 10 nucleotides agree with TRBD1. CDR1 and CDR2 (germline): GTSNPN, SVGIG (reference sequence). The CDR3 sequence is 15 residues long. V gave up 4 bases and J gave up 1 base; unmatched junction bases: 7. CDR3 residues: CAWINPGQGSYEQYF. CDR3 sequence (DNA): TGTGCCTGGATTAACCCGGGACAGGGGTCCTACGAGCAGTACTTC.

The CDR3 DNA reads as TGTGCCAGCACCGGAGGGCCCAACTATGGCTACACCTTC. This encodes CASTGGPNYGYTF. The chain joins TRBV2 to TRBJ1-2; D ambiguous. This CDR3 contains 13 residues. Trimming shortened V by 7 bases and J by 2 bases, and 11 bases separated the two germline ends. The germline CDR1 and CDR2 sequences are SNHLY and FYNNEI.

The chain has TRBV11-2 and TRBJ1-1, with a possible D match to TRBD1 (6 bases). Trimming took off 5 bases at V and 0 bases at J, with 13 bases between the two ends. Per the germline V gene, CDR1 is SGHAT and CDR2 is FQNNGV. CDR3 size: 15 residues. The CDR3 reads CASSRAGAMNTEAFF. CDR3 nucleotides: TGTGCCAGCAGCCGAGCAGGGGCCATGAACACTGAAGCTTTCTTT. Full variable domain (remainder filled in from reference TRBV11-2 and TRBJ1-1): EAGVAQSPRYKIIEKRQSVAFWCNPISGHATLYWYQQILGQGPKLLIQFQNNGVVDDSQLPKDRFSAERLKGVDSTLKIQPAKLEDSAVYLCASSRAGAMNTEAFFGQGTRLTVV.

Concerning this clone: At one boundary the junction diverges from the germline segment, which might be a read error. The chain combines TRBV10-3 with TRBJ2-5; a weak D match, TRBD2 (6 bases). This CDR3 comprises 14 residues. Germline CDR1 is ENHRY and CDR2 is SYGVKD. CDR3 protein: CAIRKGSSGTPEDF. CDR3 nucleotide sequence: TGTGCCATCAGGAAGGGGAGCTCCGGGACTCCAGAAGACTTC.

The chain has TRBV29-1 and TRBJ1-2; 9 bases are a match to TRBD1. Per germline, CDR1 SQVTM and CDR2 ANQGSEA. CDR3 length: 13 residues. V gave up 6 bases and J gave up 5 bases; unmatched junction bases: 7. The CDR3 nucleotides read TGCAGCGTCGGAGCCGGGACAGGGTATGGCTACACCTTC. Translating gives CSVGAGTGYGYTF.

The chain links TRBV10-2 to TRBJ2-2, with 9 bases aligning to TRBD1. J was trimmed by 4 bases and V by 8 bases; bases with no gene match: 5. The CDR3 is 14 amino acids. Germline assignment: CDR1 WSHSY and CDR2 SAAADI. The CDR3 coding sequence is TGCGCCAGCCGACAGGGGGTGGGCACCGGGGAGCTGTTTTTT. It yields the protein CASRQGVGTGELFF.

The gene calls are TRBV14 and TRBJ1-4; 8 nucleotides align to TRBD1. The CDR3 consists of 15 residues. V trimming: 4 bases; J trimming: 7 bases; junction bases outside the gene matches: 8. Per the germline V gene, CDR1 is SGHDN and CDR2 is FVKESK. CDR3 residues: CASSPRTGIGEKLFF. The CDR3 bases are TGTGCCAGCAGCCCCCGGACAGGGATAGGTGAAAAACTGTTTTTT.

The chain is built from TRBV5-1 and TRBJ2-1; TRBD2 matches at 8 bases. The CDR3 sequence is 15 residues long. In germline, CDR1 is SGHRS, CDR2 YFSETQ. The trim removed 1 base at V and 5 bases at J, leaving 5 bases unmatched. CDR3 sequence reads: CASSLLTSGDNEQFF. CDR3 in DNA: TGCGCCAGCAGCTTGCTAACTAGCGGAGACAATGAGCAGTTCTTC.

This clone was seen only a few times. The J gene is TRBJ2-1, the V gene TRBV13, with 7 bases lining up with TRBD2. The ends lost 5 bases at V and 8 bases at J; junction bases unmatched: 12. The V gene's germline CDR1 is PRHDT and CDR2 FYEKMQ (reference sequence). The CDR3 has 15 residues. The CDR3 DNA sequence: TGTGCCAGCAGCGGGGGGACTAATCAAGGAGATGAGCAGTTCTTC. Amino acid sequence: CASSGGTNQGDEQFF.

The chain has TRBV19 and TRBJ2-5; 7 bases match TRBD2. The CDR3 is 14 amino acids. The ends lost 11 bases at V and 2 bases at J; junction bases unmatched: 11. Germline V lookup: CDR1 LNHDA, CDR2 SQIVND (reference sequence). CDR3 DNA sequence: TGTGCCGTAACCCCAGGTAGCGGGCAAGAGACCCAGTACTTC. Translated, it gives CAVTPGSGQETQYF.

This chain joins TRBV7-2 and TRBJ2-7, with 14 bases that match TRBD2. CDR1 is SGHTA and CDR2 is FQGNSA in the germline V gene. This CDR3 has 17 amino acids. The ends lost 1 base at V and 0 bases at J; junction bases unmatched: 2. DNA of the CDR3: TGTGCCAGCAGCTTAGGACTAGCGGGAGGGAGCTCCTACGAGCAGTACTTC. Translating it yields CASSLGLAGGSSYEQYF. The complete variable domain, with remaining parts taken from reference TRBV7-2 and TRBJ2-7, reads GAGVSQSPSNKVTEKGKDVELRCDPISGHTALYWYRQSLGQGLEFLIYFQGNSAPDKSGLPSDRFSAERTGGSVSTLTIQRTQQEDSAVYLCASSLGLAGGSSYEQYFGPGTRLTVT.

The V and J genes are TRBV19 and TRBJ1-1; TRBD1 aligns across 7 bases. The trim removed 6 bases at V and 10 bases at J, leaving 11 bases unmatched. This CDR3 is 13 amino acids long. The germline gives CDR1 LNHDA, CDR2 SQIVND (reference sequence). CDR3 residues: CASSPRFRDRAFF. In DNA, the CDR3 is TGTGCCAGTAGCCCCCGTTTCCGGGACAGAGCTTTCTTT.

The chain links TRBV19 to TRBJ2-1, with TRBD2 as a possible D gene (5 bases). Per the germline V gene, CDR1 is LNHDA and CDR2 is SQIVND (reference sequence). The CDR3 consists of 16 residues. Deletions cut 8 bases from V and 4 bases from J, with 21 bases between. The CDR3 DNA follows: TGTGCCAGTGGAGGTAAGACTGGACGACCTTACAATGAGCAGTTCTTC. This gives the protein CASGGKTGRPYNEQFF.

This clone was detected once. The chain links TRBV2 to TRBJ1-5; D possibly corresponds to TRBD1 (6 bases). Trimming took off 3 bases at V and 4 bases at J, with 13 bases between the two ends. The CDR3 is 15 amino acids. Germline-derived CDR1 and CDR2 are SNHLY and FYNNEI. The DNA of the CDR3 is TGTGCCAGCAGTGATTATCGGACAGAGAATCAGCCCCAGCATTTT. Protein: CASSDYRTENQPQHF. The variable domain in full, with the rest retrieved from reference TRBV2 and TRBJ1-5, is EPEVTQTPSHQVTQMGQEVILRCVPISNHLYFYWYRQILGQKVEFLVSFYNNEISEKSEIFDDQFSVERPDGSNFTLKIRSTKLEDSAMYFCASSDYRTENQPQHFGDGTRLSIL.

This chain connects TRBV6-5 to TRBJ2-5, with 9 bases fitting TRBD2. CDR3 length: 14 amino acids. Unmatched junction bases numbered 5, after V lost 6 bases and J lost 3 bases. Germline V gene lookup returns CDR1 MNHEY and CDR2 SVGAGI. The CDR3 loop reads CASSRGLAKETQYF. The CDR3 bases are TGTGCCAGCAGCCGAGGACTAGCGAAAGAGACCCAGTACTTC.

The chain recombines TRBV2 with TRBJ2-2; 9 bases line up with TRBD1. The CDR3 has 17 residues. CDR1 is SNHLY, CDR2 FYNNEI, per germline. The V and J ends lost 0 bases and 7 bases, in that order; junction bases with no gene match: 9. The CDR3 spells CASSEALPTGGHGELFF. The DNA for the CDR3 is TGTGCCAGCAGTGAAGCGCTTCCGACAGGGGGTCACGGGGAGCTGTTTTTT.

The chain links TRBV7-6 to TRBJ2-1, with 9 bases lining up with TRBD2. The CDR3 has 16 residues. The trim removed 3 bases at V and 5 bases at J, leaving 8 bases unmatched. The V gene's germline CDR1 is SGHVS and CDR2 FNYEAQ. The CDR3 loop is CASSFGGRAKNNEQFF. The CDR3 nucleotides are TGTGCCAGCAGCTTCGGCGGGAGGGCGAAGAACAATGAGCAGTTCTTC.

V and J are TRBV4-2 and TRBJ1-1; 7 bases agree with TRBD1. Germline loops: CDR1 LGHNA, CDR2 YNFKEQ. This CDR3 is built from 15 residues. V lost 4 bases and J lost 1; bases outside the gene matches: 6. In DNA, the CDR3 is TGTGCCAGCAGCCCCAGGGACAGAGGGAACACTGAAGCTTTCTTT. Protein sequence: CASSPRDRGNTEAFF.

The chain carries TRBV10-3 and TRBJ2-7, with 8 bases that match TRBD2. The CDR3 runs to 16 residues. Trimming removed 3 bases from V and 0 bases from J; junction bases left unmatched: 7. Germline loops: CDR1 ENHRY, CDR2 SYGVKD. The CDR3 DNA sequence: TGTGCCATCAGTGACCGAGTAGCGGGATCCTCCTACGAGCAGTACTTC. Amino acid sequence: CAISDRVAGSSYEQYF.

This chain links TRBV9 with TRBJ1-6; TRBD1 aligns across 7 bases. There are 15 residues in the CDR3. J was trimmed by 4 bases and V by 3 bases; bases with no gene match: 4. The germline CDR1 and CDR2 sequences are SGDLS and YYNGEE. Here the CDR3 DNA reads TGTGCCAGCAGCGCCGGGACAGTATATAATTCACCCCTCCACTTT. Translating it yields CASSAGTVYNSPLHF.

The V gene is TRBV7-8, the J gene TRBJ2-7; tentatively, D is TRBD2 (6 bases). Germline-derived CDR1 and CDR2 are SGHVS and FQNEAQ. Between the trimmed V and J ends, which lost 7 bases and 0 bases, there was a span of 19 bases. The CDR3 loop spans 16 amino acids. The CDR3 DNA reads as TGTGCCAGCACCGCAGACCGGGACTCCGTCTCCTACGAGCAGTACTTC. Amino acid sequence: CASTADRDSVSYEQYF.

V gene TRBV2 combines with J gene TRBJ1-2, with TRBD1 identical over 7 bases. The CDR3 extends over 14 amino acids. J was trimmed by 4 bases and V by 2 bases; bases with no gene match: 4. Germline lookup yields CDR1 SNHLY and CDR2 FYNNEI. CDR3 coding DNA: TGTGCCAGCAGTGAACGGACAGGATCCTATGGCTACACCTTC. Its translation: CASSERTGSYGYTF.